The rows below give T cell receptor beta chains drawn from one sample of a study of cytomegalovirus exposure and HLA in healthy donors. Data came from immunoSEQ multiplex PCR; TCRdb stores just in-frame clones and leaves some out. The table shows about 170,000 clones, with less than 85% occurring only once. Sequenced sample: PBMCs. The receptors derive from a male donor in good health and CMV-seronegative. The CDR3 runs from the conserved cysteine through the conserved F or W. The order of the fields is clone size, V gene, D gene, J gene, CDR3 DNA, CDR3 protein. A D gene is named only where the DNA matches it firmly. Some rows mark clone size as missing; the rest say once, few, many or name a class of expanded clone.

>.|TRBV11-2|.|TRBJ2-3
TGTGCCAGCAGCTTAGAAGTCCGGGGGACAGATACGCAGTATTTT
CASSLEVRGTDTQYF
>.|TRBV5-1|TRBD2|TRBJ2-3
TGCGCCAGCAGCCCGGCTGGGGGGAGGGAAGATACGCAGTATTTT
CASSPAGGREDTQYF
>.|TRBV6-4|TRBD1|TRBJ2-1
TGTGCCAGCAGTCCCCGAGGGGGCGTAAGGGGTAACAATGAGCAGTTCTTC
CASSPRGGVRGNNEQFF
>.|TRBV18|.|TRBJ1-2
TGTGCCAGCTCACTACAGGGTTATAAGGGGAGCTACACCTTC
CASSLQGYKGSYTF
>.|TRBV2|TRBD1|TRBJ2-1
TGTGCCAGCGGTGCCGGGACAGGGACGGGTGAGCAGTTCTTC
CASGAGTGTGEQFF
>.|TRBV2|.|TRBJ1-2
TGTGCCAGCAGTGATTTACAGGTCATAAACTATGGCTACACCTTC
CASSDLQVINYGYTF
>.|TRBV9|.|TRBJ2-7
TGTGCCAGCAGCCCCCCAGGTTCAGACTACGAGCAGTACTTC
CASSPPGSDYEQYF
>.|TRBV6-1|.|TRBJ1-1
TGTGCCATCAGACAGACATACATGGGAGCTTTCTTT
CAIRQTYMGAFF
>few|TRBV18|.|TRBJ2-7
TGTGCCAGCTCACCAAGCACTTTAATCTACGAGCAGTACTTC
CASSPSTLIYEQYF
>.|TRBV7-2|.|TRBJ2-5
TGTGCCAGCAGACGTAGCCTGGAGACCCAGTACTTC
CASRRSLETQYF
>once|TRBV2|.|TRBJ1-5
TGTGCCAGCAGAATTGGGACATCAGAAAATCAGCCCCAGCATTTT
CASRIGTSENQPQHF
>.|TRBV5-6|.|TRBJ2-5
TGTGCCAGCAGCTACACCCGACTAAGGGCCCAAGAGACCCAGTACTTC
CASSYTRLRAQETQYF
>.|TRBV7-2|TRBD2|TRBJ2-1
TGTGCCAGCACCCTGGGACTAGCGGGAATCACTGAGCAGTTCTTC
CASTLGLAGITEQFF
>.|TRBV20-1|.|TRBJ2-3
TGCAGTGCTAGCCCCTTGGATACGCAGTATTTT
CSASPLDTQYF
>.|TRBV14|TRBD2|TRBJ2-5
TGTGCCAGCAGCCAAGGCCCAGCGGGGCAGATAGAGACCCAGTACTTC
CASSQGPAGQIETQYF
>.|TRBV5-1|.|TRBJ2-7
TGCGCCAGCAGCTTCGGACAGTCCTACGAGCAGTACTTC
CASSFGQSYEQYF
>.|TRBV6-5|.|TRBJ1-3
TGTGCCAGCAGGGTGAGGGCTGGAAACACCATATATTTT
CASRVRAGNTIYF
>.|TRBV15|.|TRBJ2-1
TGTGCCACCAGCAGAGCCTCCCGGTCGGATGAGCAGTTCTTC
CATSRASRSDEQFF
>.|TRBV7-7|.|TRBJ2-2
TGTGCCAGCAGCCCTTTGGCCGGAGCCACCGGGGAGCTGTTTTTT
CASSPLAGATGELFF
>.|TRBV25-1|.|TRBJ2-1
TGTGCCAGCAGCGATACGGGACTCCACTCATCCCGTCGTGAGCAGTTCTTC
CASSDTGLHSSRREQFF